This TCR beta chain was profiled in a study of control samples from healthy donors and cancer patients. The V end was cut by 0 bases, the J end by 5 bases, with 11 bases between. The CDR3 covers 15 residues. Germline V lookup: CDR1 LGHNA, CDR2 YNFKEQ. Data came from immunoSEQ multiplex PCR; TCRdb stores just in-frame clones and leaves some out. The sample includes 65,000 to 95,000 clones, roughly 86% of them seen just once. V gene TRBV4-2 combines with J gene TRBJ1-5, with D possibly being TRBD1 (6 bases). The source of this sequence is a man aged 50-60 years in good health. Material for sequencing was blood. This CDR3 is CASSQETGTHQPQHF. The CDR3 bases are TGTGCCAGCAGCCAAGAAACAGGGACACATCAGCCCCAGCATTTT.